This T cell receptor beta chain was obtained from a study of blood T cell repertoires in COVID-19. The wider study: Researchers got acute and convalescent COVID-19 samples from the United States, Italy and Spain.

Sequencing used immunoSEQ multiplex PCR; TCRdb keeps in-frame clones, though not all of them. The table lists around 98,000 clones, 75% to 85% of them singletons. In germline, CDR1 is SNHLY, CDR2 FYNNEI. V was pared by 8 bases and J by 8 bases, with 21 bases between. CDR3 length: 15 residues. The clonotype originates from a man between 65 and 80 years old with acute or convalescent COVID-19. Sequenced input: peripheral blood. The genes are TRBV2 and TRBJ1-4; no reliable D call. The CDR3 is CASHPILLTGEKLFF. CDR3 DNA sequence: TGTGCCAGCCATCCTATACTCCTGACGGGGGAAAAACTGTTTTTT.